This passage covers 22 T cell receptor beta chains from one sample sequenced in a study of breast tumors, draining lymph nodes, adjacent tissues. Each CDR3 protein gets one entry after TCRdb re-called the multiplex PCR reads with MiXCR. The table includes about 180,000 distinct CDR3 sequences, approximately 30% detected once. Breast cancer patients provided tissue from their axillary draining lymph nodes. Sequencing was performed on axillary lymph node tissue. All receptors come from a female donor with breast cancer. Some clones in this sample may be carry-over from other donors' samples.

This clonotype was seen a few times. This could be a read error, since a much larger clone is one nucleotide away. The V call is TRBV20-1, the J call TRBJ2-1; 10 bases line up with TRBD2. Germline CDR1 and CDR2: DFQATT and SNEGSKA (reference sequence). The CDR3 is 14 residues long. The CDR3 sequence is CSSERGGSYTEQFF. CDR3 sequence (DNA): TGCAGTTCCGAGCGGGGGGGCTCCTACACTGAGCAGTTCTTC.

This clonotype was counted at least ten times. A junction end diverges from the germline sequence, so it may reflect a read error. This sequence joins TRBV7-7 and TRBJ2-5, with 11 nucleotides matching TRBD1. Per germline, CDR1 SSHAT and CDR2 FNYEAQ (reference sequence). The CDR3 totals 15 residues. CDR3 region: CASSFGTGGQETQYF. CDR3 DNA: TGTGCTAGCAGCTTCGGGACAGGGGGCCAAGAGACCCAGTACTTC.

This clonotype was seen many times. The chain employs TRBV4-1 and TRBJ2-1; D unclear. CDR3 length equals 16 residues. The V end was cut by 1 base, the J end by 5 bases, with 15 bases between. Per the germline V gene, CDR1 is MGHRA and CDR2 is YSYEKL. The CDR3 DNA follows: TGCGCCAGCAGCCAAGTCAGCACCCGAAGAGACAATGAGCAGTTCTTC. This sequence encodes CASSQVSTRRDNEQFF.

This clonotype appeared many times. A much more abundant neighbour one base away suggests this may be a read error. The gene calls are TRBV24-1 and TRBJ2-5; 7 nucleotides agree with TRBD1. Germline values: CDR1 KGHDR, CDR2 SFDVKD. V lost 2 bases to trimming and J lost 9 bases; unmatched junction nucleotides: 14. The CDR3 is 16 amino acids. The CDR3 sequence is CATSDSDQDRAEAQYF. The CDR3 DNA is TGTGCCACCAGTGATTCCGATCAAGACAGGGCTGAGGCCCAGTACTTC.

Many counts were recorded for this clonotype. The DNA for the CDR3 is TGCAGTGCGAGGGACTCCCAGAGCACAGATACGCAGTATTTT. Translating it yields CSARDSQSTDTQYF. The genes are TRBV20-1 and TRBJ2-3; D possibly corresponds to TRBD2 (6 bases). Germline V gene lookup returns CDR1 DFQATT and CDR2 SNEGSKA (reference sequence). The CDR3 totals 14 residues. Trimming took off 6 bases at V and 0 bases at J, with 13 bases between the two ends.

This clonotype was observed many times. This chain uses TRBV7-3 with TRBJ2-2; D remains unclear. V was trimmed by 2 bases and J by 2 bases, leaving 6 bases between them. This CDR3 contains 14 residues. Per germline, CDR1 SGHTA and CDR2 FQGTGA. The DNA for the CDR3 is TGTGCCAGCAGCTTAGAGTCAAACACCGGGGAGCTGTTTTTT. Protein: CASSLESNTGELFF.

This clonotype was counted many times. V is TRBV27 and J is TRBJ1-6; possibly TRBD1 for D (5 bases). CDR1 and CDR2 from the germline V gene are MNHEY and SMNVEV (reference sequence). Trimming removed 6 bases at V and 0 bases at J, with 6 bases between. The CDR3 covers 14 residues. This chain's CDR3 is CASRTGSYNSPLHF. In nucleotides, the CDR3 is TGTGCCAGCAGAACAGGCTCCTATAATTCACCCCTCCACTTT.

This clonotype was seen ten or more times. V gene TRBV12-3 or TRBV12-4 combines with J gene TRBJ2-7, with D possibly called TRBD1 or TRBD2 (5 bases each). The V and J ends lost 7 bases and 3 bases respectively, with 13 bases between them. This CDR3 has 13 residues. CDR3 sequence reads: CASTRGRDYEQYF. In nucleotides, the CDR3 is TGTGCCAGCACGAGGGGCAGGGACTACGAGCAGTACTTC.

This clonotype was recorded at least ten times. The chain uses TRBV14 and TRBJ1-6; D not resolved. The CDR3 is 17 residues long. Germline V CDR1 and CDR2: SGHDN, FVKESK. Trimming stripped 0 bases from V and 0 bases from J, with 9 bases between. The CDR3 spells CASSQDRASSYNSPLHF. CDR3 coding DNA: TGTGCCAGCAGCCAAGATCGGGCCAGCTCCTATAATTCACCCCTCCACTTT.

The table lists this clonotype with many counts. V and J are TRBV9 and TRBJ1-5; D may be TRBD1 (6 bases). The CDR3 is 15 amino acids. Germline V lookup: CDR1 SGDLS, CDR2 YYNGEE. V lost 0 bases to trimming and J lost 5 bases, with 12 bases between them. The CDR3 loop is CASSVGGGPDQPQHF. The CDR3 bases are TGTGCCAGCAGCGTAGGGGGGGGGCCGGATCAGCCCCAGCATTTT.

This clonotype was seen at least ten times. V is TRBV11-2 and J is TRBJ2-3; TRBD2 aligns across 13 bases. Germline CDR1 reads SGHAT; CDR2 reads FQNNGV. The CDR3 has 17 amino acids. The V segment lost 3 bases and the J segment 4 bases; nucleotides outside the gene matches: 7. The CDR3 nucleotides are TGTGCCAGCAGCTTTTTCGGACTAGCGGGAGCGGCAGATACGCAGTATTTT. Encoded protein: CASSFFGLAGAADTQYF.

With regard to this clonotype: Given a much more abundant clone one base away, this may be a read error. The chain is built from TRBV6-6 and TRBJ1-5; TRBD1 might be the D (5 bases). Germline V lookup: CDR1 MNHNY, CDR2 SVGAGI (reference sequence). The CDR3 is made up of 19 amino acids. The CDR3 DNA reads TGTGCCAGCAGTGGCCAACGCGGGGGTGGGGAAGGGAGCAATCAGTCCCAGCATTTT. As protein: CASSGQRGGGEGSNQSQHF.

This clonotype was found once. The chain uses TRBV5-6 and TRBJ2-1; D is possibly TRBD2 (6 bases). The CDR3 runs to 15 residues. V lost 5 bases and J 7 bases, leaving 19 bases between the germline ends. Germline V lookup: CDR1 SGHDT, CDR2 YYEEEE. This CDR3 is CASRLAGGRPNEQFF. The CDR3 DNA is TGTGCCAGCAGGCTAGCTGGGGGGAGGCCGAATGAGCAGTTCTTC.

This clonotype has a count of ten or more. The rearrangement joins TRBV19 to TRBJ1-2; 9 positions match TRBD1. Germline V gene lookup returns CDR1 LNHDA and CDR2 SQIVND (reference sequence). The CDR3 spans 15 residues. The V and J ends lost 5 bases and 2 bases, in that order; junction bases with no gene match: 6. The DNA of the CDR3 is TGTGCCAGTAGTTACCGGGACAGGGACAACTATGGCTACACCTTC. Translating gives CASSYRDRDNYGYTF.

This clonotype was seen ten or more times. The chain combines TRBV19 with TRBJ1-2; D perhaps matches TRBD1 (5 bases). The germline V and J ends were trimmed by 10 bases and 5 bases, with 17 bases remaining between them. Germline loops: CDR1 LNHDA, CDR2 SQIVND (reference sequence). The CDR3 runs to 13 residues. CDR3: CATQAGGDYGYTF. The CDR3 DNA reads as TGTGCCACCCAAGCGGGGGGGGATTATGGCTACACCTTC.

There are many counts of this clonotype. The chain recombines TRBV29-1 with TRBJ1-3; TRBD1 might be the D (5 bases). The germline gives CDR1 SQVTM, CDR2 ANQGSEA. The ends were cut back, 6 bases at V and 0 bases at J, with 12 bases in the middle. This CDR3 contains 14 residues. The CDR3 loop reads CSVDPTGSGNTIYF. The DNA of the CDR3 is TGCAGCGTAGACCCAACAGGCTCTGGAAACACCATATATTTT.

This clonotype has at least ten counts. The V and J genes are TRBV5-1 and TRBJ2-5, with D possibly matching TRBD1 (6 bases). This CDR3 is 15 amino acids long. V lost 3 bases to trimming and J lost 2 bases, with 14 bases between them. Germline loops: CDR1 SGHRS, CDR2 YFSETQ. The CDR3 DNA sequence: TGCGCCAGCAGCTCGCTGGACACAGGGCAAGAGACCCAGTACTTC. Translation: CASSSLDTGQETQYF.

This clonotype was picked up many times. This chain joins TRBV10-2 and TRBJ1-5, with D possibly matching TRBD1 (5 bases). CDR1 and CDR2 from the germline V gene are WSHSY and SAAADI. Trimming stripped 7 bases from V and 6 bases from J, with 19 bases between. This CDR3 has 15 amino acids. The CDR3 here is CASTPGSRAPQPQHF. CDR3 sequence (DNA): TGCGCCAGCACCCCAGGGAGCAGGGCTCCTCAGCCCCAGCATTTT.

As to this clonotype: This may arise from a read error, as a much more abundant clone is one base away. In nucleotides, the CDR3 is TGTGCCAGCAGCTTGCCGGGAACCTCCGAGCAGTACTTC. It encodes CASSLPGTSEQYF. The chain recombines TRBV11-3 with TRBJ2-7; D is possibly TRBD2 (5 bases). This CDR3 is 13 amino acids long. CDR1 SGHNT and CDR2 YENEEA come from the germline V gene. V was pared by 3 bases and J by 6 bases, with 12 bases between.

This clonotype was seen repeatedly, ten times or more. The V and J genes are TRBV5-6 and TRBJ2-7; D assignment may be TRBD1 or TRBD2 (7 bases each). Germline V gives CDR1 SGHDT, CDR2 YYEEEE. The CDR3 runs 11 residues. V lost 4 bases to trimming and J lost 9 bases, with 11 bases between them. In nucleotides, the CDR3 is TGTGCCAGCAGCCAGGGGGGGGGGCAGTACTTC. Encoded protein: CASSQGGGQYF. Full variable domain (rest looked up from reference TRBV5-6 and TRBJ2-7): DAGVTQSPTHLIKTRGQQVTLRCSPKSGHDTVSWYQQALGQGPQFIFQYYEEEERQRGNFPDRFSGHQFPNYSSELNVNALLLGDSALYLCASSQGGGQYFGPGTRLTVT.

This clonotype was seen more than once but under ten times. No DNA is shown, since the ends of the CDR3 on it are uncertain; the CDR3 is the one TCRdb lists. The chain combines TRBV13 with TRBJ1-2; the DNA was not used to check the table's D call, TRBD1. 19 amino acids form the CDR3, both terminal residues included. The germline V gene has CDR1 PRHDT and CDR2 FYEKMQ (reference sequence). CDR3 protein: CASSFYICSASWASYGYTF.

This clonotype occurred a few times. This rearrangement joins TRBV5-4 to TRBJ2-2; the match to TRBD1 covers 9 bases. The J segment lost 6 bases and the V segment lost 3 bases, leaving 9 bases of the junction unmatched. The V gene's germline CDR1 is SGHNT and CDR2 YYREEE (reference sequence). CDR3 length: 16 residues. The CDR3 DNA sequence: TGTGCCAGCAGCTCCAGCGGGACAGGGTTGCCCGGGGAGCTGTTTTTT. It encodes CASSSSGTGLPGELFF.